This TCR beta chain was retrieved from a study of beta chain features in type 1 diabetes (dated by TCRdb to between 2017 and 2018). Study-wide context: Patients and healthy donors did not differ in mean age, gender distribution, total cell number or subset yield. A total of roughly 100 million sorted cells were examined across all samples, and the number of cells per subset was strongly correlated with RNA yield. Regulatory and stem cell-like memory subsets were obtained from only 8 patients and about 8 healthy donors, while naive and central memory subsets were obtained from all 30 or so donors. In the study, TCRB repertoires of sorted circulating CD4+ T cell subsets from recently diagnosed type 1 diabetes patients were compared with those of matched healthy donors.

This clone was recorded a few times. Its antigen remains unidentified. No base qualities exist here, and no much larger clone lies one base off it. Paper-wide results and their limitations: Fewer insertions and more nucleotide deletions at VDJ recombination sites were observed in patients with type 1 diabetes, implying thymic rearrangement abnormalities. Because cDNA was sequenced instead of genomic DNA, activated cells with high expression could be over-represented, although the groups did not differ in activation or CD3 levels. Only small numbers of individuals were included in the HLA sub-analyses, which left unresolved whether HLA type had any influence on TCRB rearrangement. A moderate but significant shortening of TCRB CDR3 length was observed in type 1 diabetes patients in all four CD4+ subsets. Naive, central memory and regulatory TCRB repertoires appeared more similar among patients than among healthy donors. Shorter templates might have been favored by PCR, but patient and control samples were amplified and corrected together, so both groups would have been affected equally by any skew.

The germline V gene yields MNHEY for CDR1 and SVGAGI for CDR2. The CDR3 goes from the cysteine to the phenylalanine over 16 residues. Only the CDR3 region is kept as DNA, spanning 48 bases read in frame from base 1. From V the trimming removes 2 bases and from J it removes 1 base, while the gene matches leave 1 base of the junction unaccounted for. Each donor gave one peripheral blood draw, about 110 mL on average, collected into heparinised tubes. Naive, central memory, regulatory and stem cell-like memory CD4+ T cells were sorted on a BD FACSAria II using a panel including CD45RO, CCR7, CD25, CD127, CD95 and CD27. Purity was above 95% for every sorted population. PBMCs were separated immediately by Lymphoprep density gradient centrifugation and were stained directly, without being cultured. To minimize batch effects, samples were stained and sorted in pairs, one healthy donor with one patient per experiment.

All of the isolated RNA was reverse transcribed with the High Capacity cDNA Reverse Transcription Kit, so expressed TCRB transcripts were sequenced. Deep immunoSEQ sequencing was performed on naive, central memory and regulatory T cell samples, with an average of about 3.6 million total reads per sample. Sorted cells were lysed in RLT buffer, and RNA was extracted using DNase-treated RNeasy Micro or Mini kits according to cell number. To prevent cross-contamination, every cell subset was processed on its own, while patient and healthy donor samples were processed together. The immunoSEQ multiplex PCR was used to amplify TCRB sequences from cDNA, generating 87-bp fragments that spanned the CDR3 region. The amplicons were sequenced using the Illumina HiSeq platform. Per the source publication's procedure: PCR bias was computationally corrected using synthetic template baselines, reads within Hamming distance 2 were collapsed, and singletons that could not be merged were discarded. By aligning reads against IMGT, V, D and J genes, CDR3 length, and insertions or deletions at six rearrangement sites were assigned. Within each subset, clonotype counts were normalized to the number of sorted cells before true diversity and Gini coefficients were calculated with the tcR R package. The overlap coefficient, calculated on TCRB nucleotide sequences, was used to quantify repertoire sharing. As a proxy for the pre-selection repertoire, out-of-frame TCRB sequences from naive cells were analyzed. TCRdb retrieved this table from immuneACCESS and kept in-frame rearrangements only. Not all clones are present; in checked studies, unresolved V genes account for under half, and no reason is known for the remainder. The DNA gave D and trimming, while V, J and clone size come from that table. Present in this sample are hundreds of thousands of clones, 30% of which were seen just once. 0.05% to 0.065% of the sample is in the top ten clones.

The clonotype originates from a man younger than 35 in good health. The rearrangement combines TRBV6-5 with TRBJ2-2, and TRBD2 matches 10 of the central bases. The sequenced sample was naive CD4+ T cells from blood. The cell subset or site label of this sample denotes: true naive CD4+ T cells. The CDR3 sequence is CASSYRTSGNTGELFF. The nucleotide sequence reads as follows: TGTGCCAGCAGTTACCGGACTAGCGGGAACACCGGGGAGCTGTTTTTT.